This T cell receptor beta chain was identified during a study of blood T cell repertoires in COVID-19. Measured with immunoSEQ multiplex PCR; TCRdb has only the in-frame clones, and not every one. The sample carries fewer than 250,000 clones, 84% recorded once. This clone showed up just once. This receptor was taken from an elderly woman with COVID-19, enrolled during active disease. Sequencing used peripheral blood.

The CDR3 DNA sequence: TGTGCCAGCAGTTACGGTCCCGGGACAAGGGGGTATGGCTACACCTTC. It is translated as CASSYGPGTRGYGYTF. This sequence joins TRBV6-5 and TRBJ1-2; the D gene is possibly TRBD1 (6 bases). Germline loops: CDR1 MNHEY, CDR2 SVGAGI. The CDR3 is made up of 16 amino acids. V was clipped by 2 bases and J by 5 bases, with 18 bases between them.